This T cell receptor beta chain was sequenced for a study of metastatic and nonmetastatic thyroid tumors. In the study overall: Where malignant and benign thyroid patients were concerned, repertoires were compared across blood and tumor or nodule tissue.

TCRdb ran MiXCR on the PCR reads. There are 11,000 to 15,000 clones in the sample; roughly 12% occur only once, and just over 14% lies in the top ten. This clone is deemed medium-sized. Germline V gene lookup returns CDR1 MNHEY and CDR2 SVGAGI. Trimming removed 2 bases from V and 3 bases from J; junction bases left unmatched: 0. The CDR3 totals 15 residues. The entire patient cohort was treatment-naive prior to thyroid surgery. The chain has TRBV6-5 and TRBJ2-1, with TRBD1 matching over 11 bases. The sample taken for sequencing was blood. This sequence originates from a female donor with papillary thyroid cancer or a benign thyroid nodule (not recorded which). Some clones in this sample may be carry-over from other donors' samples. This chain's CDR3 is CASSYGTGGYNEQFF. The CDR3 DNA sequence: TGTGCCAGCAGTTACGGGACAGGGGGCTACAATGAGCAGTTCTTC.